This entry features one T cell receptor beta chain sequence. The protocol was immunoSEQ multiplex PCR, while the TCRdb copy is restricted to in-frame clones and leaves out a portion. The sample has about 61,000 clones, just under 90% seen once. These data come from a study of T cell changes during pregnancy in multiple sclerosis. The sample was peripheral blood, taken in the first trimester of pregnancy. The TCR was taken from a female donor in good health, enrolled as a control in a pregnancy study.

In nucleotides, the CDR3 is TGCGCCAGCAGCCAGGACTCTAGCAATCAGCCCCAGCATTTT. This codes for CASSQDSSNQPQHF. The chain employs TRBV4-3 and TRBJ1-5; D gene ambiguous. The germline CDR1 and CDR2 sequences are LGHNA and YSLEER. The V and J ends lost 3 bases and 0 bases respectively, with 6 bases between them. This CDR3 comprises 14 residues.